This TCR beta chain was recorded in a study of blood T cell repertoires in COVID-19. The wider study: Acute and convalescent COVID-19 samples came from the United States, Italy and Spain.

Original handling: Amplification of reference gene primers provided the estimated nucleated cell counts. Produced via immunoSEQ multiplex PCR; TCRdb's table is partial and in-frame only. The V and J calls and clone size were taken over from that table, and D and trimming were inferred from the DNA. The top ten hold 17% of the sample, which has about 190,000 clones, approximately 80% seen once. Clinical history reported by participants formed the basis on which cohorts were assigned. Recovered Cohort 3 donors showed two negative PCRs, clearance, or symptom resolution. The CDR3 runs 13 residues. With V trimmed by 4 bases and J by 7 bases, 4 bases remained unmatched. Germline lookup yields CDR1 SGHNT and CDR2 YYREEE (reference sequence).

This rearrangement joins TRBV5-4 to TRBJ1-4; 7 positions match TRBD1. The sequencing input was PBMCs or T cells enriched from blood (not recorded which). The TCR comes from a woman aged 50 to 65 who had recovered from COVID-19. CDR3 DNA: TGTGCCAGCAGCATCACAGGGGCTGAAAAACTGTTTTTT. It is translated as CASSITGAEKLFF.